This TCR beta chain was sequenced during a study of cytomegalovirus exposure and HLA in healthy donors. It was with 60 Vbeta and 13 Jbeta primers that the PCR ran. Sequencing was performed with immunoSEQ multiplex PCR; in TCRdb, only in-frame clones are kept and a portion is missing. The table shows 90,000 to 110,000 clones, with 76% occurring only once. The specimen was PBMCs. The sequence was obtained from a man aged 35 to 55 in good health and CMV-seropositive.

This CDR3 is CASSYAGATNEKLFF. The CDR3 DNA sequence: TGTGCCAGCAGTTACGCGGGTGCAACTAATGAAAAACTGTTTTTT. The chain couples TRBV6-5 to TRBJ1-4, with D hard to call. Germline-derived CDR1 and CDR2 are MNHEY and SVGAGI. V was trimmed by 2 bases and J by 0 bases, leaving 7 bases between them. This CDR3 has 15 amino acids.